The clone carrying this TCR beta chain turned up a few times. Its antigen is unidentified. With 60 Vbeta and 13 Jbeta primers, the PCR was carried out. TCRdb keeps only in-frame clones here, not all; method: immunoSEQ multiplex PCR. This sample has 130,000 or so clones, with about 70% found just once. V trimming: 3 bases; J trimming: 1 base; junction bases outside the gene matches: 8. Germline values: CDR1 KGHSH, CDR2 LQKENI. This CDR3 contains 16 residues. The data derive from a study of cytomegalovirus exposure and HLA in healthy donors. Findings and limits, study-wide: A later analysis revealed that TCR association rates differed between HLA loci, peaking at DRB1 and bottoming out at HLA-C. In vitro confirmation showed three CMV-associated chains to be CMV antigen specific. Certain indistinguishable V segments, among them TRBV6-2 and TRBV6-3, were excluded. According to an earlier analysis, most TCR beta V segments yielded productive rearrangements about 87% or about 30% of the time.

This sequence originates from a woman between 40 and 50 years old in good health and CMV-seropositive. The chain is built from TRBV18 and TRBJ1-1; 7 nucleotides match TRBD1. The sequencing sample was made of PBMCs. This CDR3 reads CASSPLGGGANTEAFF. In DNA form, the CDR3 reads TGTGCCAGCTCACCTTTAGGAGGGGGCGCGAACACTGAAGCTTTCTTT.